These 20 T cell receptor beta chains originate from one sample sequenced in a study of chemoradiotherapy in HPV16-positive cancers. Data came from immunoSEQ multiplex PCR; TCRdb stores just in-frame clones and leaves some out. The sample includes 30,000 to 40,000 clones, around 76% seen only once; the top ten take 4.5% to 5.5%. Sequenced here: blood, sampled from a patient who underwent chemoradiotherapy. Receptor source: a human donor with HPV-associated anogenital cancer.

V gene TRBV9 combines with J gene TRBJ2-1, with TRBD2 matching over 10 bases. The junction had 3 bases not matched to a gene; V was cut back by 4 bases and J by 2 bases. CDR1 is SGDLS, CDR2 YYNGEE, per germline. The CDR3 runs 15 residues. The CDR3 DNA follows: TGTGCCAGCAGCCCTAGCGGGGGCCCCTACAATGAGCAGTTCTTC. Encoded protein: CASSPSGGPYNEQFF.

The chain employs TRBV18 and TRBJ2-2; D is undetermined. V lost 1 base and J 6 bases, leaving 6 bases between the germline ends. The germline V gene has CDR1 KGHSH and CDR2 LQKENI. This CDR3 is built from 13 residues. CDR3 nucleotide sequence: TGTGCCAGCTCACCACGAAAGGCCGGGGAGCTGTTTTTT. Its translation: CASSPRKAGELFF.

The sample holds one count of this clone. The chain uses TRBV6-1 and TRBJ1-3, with D possibly matching TRBD1 (5 bases). The CDR3 runs to 15 residues. V lost 7 bases, J lost 4 bases, and 17 bases lay in between. Germline CDR1 MNHNS, CDR2 SASEGT. The CDR3 protein is CASTSGRQIGNTIYF. CDR3 DNA sequence: TGTGCCAGCACCTCGGGACGTCAAATCGGAAACACCATATATTTT.

This clone appeared a single time. The chain carries TRBV7-8 and TRBJ2-5; 10 bases align to TRBD2. V was pared by 4 bases and J by 2 bases, with 4 bases of the junction left unmatched. This CDR3 contains 15 residues. Germline CDR1 reads SGHVS; CDR2 reads FQNEAQ. The CDR3 DNA reads TGTGCCAGCAGCTCGGGACTAGCGCGGCAAGAGACCCAGTACTTC. Translation: CASSSGLARQETQYF.

This clone was counted a few times. The chain carries TRBV25-1 and TRBJ1-4; D is unclear. Germline CDR1 reads MGHDK; CDR2 reads SYGVNS. CDR3 length: 12 amino acids. The V gene lost 1 base and the J gene lost 8 bases, with 5 bases spanning the gap. The CDR3: CASSEFGEKLFF. In nucleotides, the CDR3 is TGTGCCAGCAGTGAATTCGGGGAAAAACTGTTTTTT.

This chain uses TRBV5-1 with TRBJ1-4; TRBD1 matches 7 bases. This CDR3 is 16 amino acids long. CDR1 SGHRS and CDR2 YFSETQ come from the germline V gene. Germline trimming cut 5 bases from V and 0 bases from J; bases unmatched to any gene: 7. CDR3: CASSRDSRATNEKLFF. CDR3 bases: TGCGCCAGCAGTAGGGACAGCCGGGCAACTAATGAAAAACTGTTTTTT.

This clone came up a few times. The chain couples TRBV5-6 to TRBJ2-5, with D perhaps assigned TRBD1 or TRBD2 (5 bases each). V lost 4 bases, J lost 5 bases, and 9 bases lay in between. CDR3 length: 12 residues. Germline CDR1 is SGHDT and CDR2 is YYEEEE. CDR3 residues: CASSGGRETQYF. In DNA form, the CDR3 reads TGTGCCAGCAGCGGGGGAAGGGAGACCCAGTACTTC.

The V call is TRBV5-1, the J call TRBJ2-5; 12 bases map to TRBD2. Germline V CDR1 and CDR2: SGHRS, YFSETQ. V dropped 6 bases and J dropped 2; count of bases not matched to a gene: 5. This CDR3 spans 15 amino acids. CDR3 protein: CASTLAGGPQETQYF. DNA of the CDR3: TGCGCCAGCACCCTAGCGGGGGGGCCTCAAGAGACCCAGTACTTC.

Only one count was recorded for this clone. CDR3 in DNA: TGTGCCAGCAGCTTAGATGCTCCCATAGAGGGAGGGGGATATCAGCCCCAGCATTTT. Encoded protein: CASSLDAPIEGGGYQPQHF. V and J are TRBV7-2 and TRBJ1-5; weak D call: TRBD1 (6 bases). The CDR3 runs 19 residues. Germline assignment: CDR1 SGHTA and CDR2 FQGNSA. V lost 1 base and J 5 bases, leaving 24 bases between the germline ends.

This clone was counted between two and nine times. The V and J genes are TRBV7-2 and TRBJ1-1; D might be TRBD1 (6 bases). Germline CDR1 SGHTA, CDR2 FQGNSA. This CDR3 contains 13 residues. The ends were cut back, 5 bases at V and 5 bases at J, with 12 bases in the middle. CDR3 in amino acids: CASSGRGGTEAFF. The CDR3 DNA reads TGTGCCAGCAGCGGAAGGGGGGGTACTGAAGCTTTCTTT.

V is TRBV6-6 and J is TRBJ1-2, with D possibly TRBD1 on 5 matching bases. This CDR3 comprises 12 residues. V lost 6 bases and J lost 7, with 12 bases in between. Per the germline V gene, CDR1 is MNHNY and CDR2 is SVGAGI (reference sequence). The CDR3 sequence is CASRGGEGGYTF. CDR3 coding DNA: TGTGCCAGCAGAGGAGGGGAGGGTGGCTACACCTTC.

This rearrangement joins TRBV2 to TRBJ1-2; D is unresolved. CDR3 length equals 14 residues. CDR1 is SNHLY, CDR2 FYNNEI, per germline. V shed 6 bases and J shed 8 bases, with 19 bases lying between them. The CDR3 DNA sequence: TGTGCCAGCAGCGTTGTAGGTGGGGTAGGAGGCTACACCTTC. The encoded protein is CASSVVGGVGGYTF.

The CDR3, as DNA: TGTGCCAGCTCGCAGACTAGCGGGGGGAACTACGAGCAGTACTTC. Protein sequence: CASSQTSGGNYEQYF. This chain uses TRBV18 with TRBJ2-7; 13 positions match TRBD2. Germline values: CDR1 KGHSH, CDR2 LQKENI. V lost 6 bases, J lost 3 bases, and 5 bases stayed unmatched. The CDR3 is made up of 15 amino acids.

The chain links TRBV2 to TRBJ2-2; 10 bases agree with TRBD1. The CDR3 loop spans 13 amino acids. V dropped 10 bases and J dropped 6; count of bases not matched to a gene: 5. Germline loops: CDR1 SNHLY, CDR2 FYNNEI. The CDR3 protein is CATGQGEAGELFF. The DNA of the CDR3 is TGTGCCACCGGACAGGGGGAAGCCGGGGAGCTGTTTTTT.

This sequence joins TRBV29-1 and TRBJ2-5, with D perhaps being TRBD1 or TRBD2 (6 bases each). Trimming took off 1 base at V and 5 bases at J, with 14 bases between the two ends. Germline lookup yields CDR1 SQVTM and CDR2 ANQGSEA. The CDR3 runs 14 residues. CDR3 nucleotide sequence: TGCAGCGTTGAAGGGGGGGCCGGGGAGGAGACCCAGTACTTC. Encoded protein: CSVEGGAGEETQYF.

The chain links TRBV5-5 to TRBJ2-1, with 8 bases fitting TRBD1. The CDR3 is made up of 15 amino acids. With V trimmed by 4 bases and J by 10 bases, 13 bases remained unmatched. Germline V CDR1 and CDR2: SGHKS, YYEKEE (reference sequence). CDR3 loop: CASSPPGQGAREQFF. CDR3 bases: TGTGCCAGCAGCCCTCCGGGGCAGGGGGCGAGGGAGCAGTTCTTC.

V and J are TRBV9 and TRBJ2-2, with 9 bases lining up with TRBD2. Germline CDR1 SGDLS, CDR2 YYNGEE. There are 17 residues in the CDR3. V shed 0 bases and J 0 bases; nucleotides not matched to a gene: 3. CDR3: CASSVVRGGSNTGELFF. The CDR3 DNA is TGTGCCAGCAGCGTAGTGCGGGGGGGGTCGAACACCGGGGAGCTGTTTTTT. The variable domain in full, with the rest retrieved from reference TRBV9 and TRBJ2-2, is DSGVTQTPKHLITATGQRVTLRCSPRSGDLSVYWYQQSLDQGLQFLIQYYNGEERAKGNILERFSAQQFPDLHSELNLSSLELGDSALYFCASSVVRGGSNTGELFFGEGSRLTVL.

This clone was counted between two and nine times. The genes are TRBV19 and TRBJ1-5; D is undetermined. Germline CDR1 is LNHDA and CDR2 is SQIVND (reference sequence). This CDR3 is built from 15 residues. Trimming took off 5 bases at V and 6 bases at J, with 17 bases between the two ends. CDR3 bases: TGTGCCAGTAGTTACACATCAATTGCTAGTCAGCCCCAGCATTTT. Protein: CASSYTSIASQPQHF.

The chain combines TRBV27 with TRBJ1-1, with a possible D match to TRBD1 (5 bases). Trimming took 6 bases from V and 1 from J, leaving 12 bases between them. The germline V gene has CDR1 MNHEY and CDR2 SMNVEV (reference sequence). The CDR3 contains 14 residues. DNA for the CDR3: TGTGCCAGCAGGGGGCTTGCGGGGAACACTGAAGCTTTCTTT. This sequence encodes CASRGLAGNTEAFF.

This rearrangement joins TRBV5-1 to TRBJ2-7; tentative D call: TRBD1 (6 bases). Germline V gives CDR1 SGHRS, CDR2 YFSETQ. The CDR3 has 15 amino acids. The V end lost 0 bases, the J end lost 3 bases, and 13 bases lay between the germline ends. In nucleotides, the CDR3 is TGCGCCAGCAGCTTGGAAGGGGGACATCGCTACGAGCAGTACTTC. Protein: CASSLEGGHRYEQYF.